Sequencing of this T cell receptor (beta chain) was carried out in a study of CD8+CD57+ T cells in acquired aplastic anemia. Background on the study: The mean DNA yield obtained from sorted CD4+ and CD8+ cells came to around 3 ug.

As regards this clonotype: Its cognate antigen is unknown. Since the CDR3 does not end with the conserved phenylalanine or tryptophan, this likely comes from a read error.

Profiling of TCR beta VDJ combinations and CDR3 sequences used genomic DNA as template. Via MiXCR, TCRdb re-called the reads, giving one row per CDR3 protein. Among under 200,000 distinct CDR3 sequences listed, around half were seen once. Study results and limitations: In CD8+ cells, Simpson's diversity showed no significant difference between patients and controls. Patients and controls shared 25 to 30 CD8+ CDR3 sequences, which appeared highly expressed in patients and within their immunodominant clones.

The patients chosen for sequencing had shown expansion of CD8+CD57+ cells (detected by flow cytometry). The CDR3 is 16 residues long. The germline gives CDR1 MNHEY, CDR2 SVGAGI. V dropped 0 bases and J dropped 2 bases, with 11 bases sitting between them. The rearrangement uses TRBV6-5 and TRBJ1-5; D call uncertain. The source is a human donor with aplastic anemia. Sequenced sample: sorted CD4+, CD8+, or CD8+CD57+ T cells (not recorded which) from PBMCs. This chain's CDR3 is CASSYSGLGGNQPQHS. The CDR3, as DNA: TGTGCCAGCAGTTACTCAGGGTTAGGAGGCAATCAGCCCCAGCATTCT.